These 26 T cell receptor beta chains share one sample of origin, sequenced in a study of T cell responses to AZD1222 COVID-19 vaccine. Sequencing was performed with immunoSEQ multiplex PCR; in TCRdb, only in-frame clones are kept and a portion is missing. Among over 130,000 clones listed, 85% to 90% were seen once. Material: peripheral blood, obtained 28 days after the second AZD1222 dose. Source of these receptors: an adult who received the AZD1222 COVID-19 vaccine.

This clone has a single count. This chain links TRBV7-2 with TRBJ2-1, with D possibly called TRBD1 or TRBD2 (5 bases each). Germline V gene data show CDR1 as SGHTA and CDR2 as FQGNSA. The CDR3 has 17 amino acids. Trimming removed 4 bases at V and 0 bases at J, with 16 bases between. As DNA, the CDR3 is TGTGCCAGCAGCTCCAGTCCGGGACGCGGCTCCTACAATGAGCAGTTCTTC. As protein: CASSSSPGRGSYNEQFF.

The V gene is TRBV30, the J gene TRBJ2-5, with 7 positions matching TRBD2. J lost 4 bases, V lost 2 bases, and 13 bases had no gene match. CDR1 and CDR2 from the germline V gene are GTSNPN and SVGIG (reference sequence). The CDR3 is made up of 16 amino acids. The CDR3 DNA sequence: TGTGCCTGGAGTCCCCTGGGGGGGGAGGCTGGAGAGACCCAGTACTTC. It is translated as CAWSPLGGEAGETQYF.

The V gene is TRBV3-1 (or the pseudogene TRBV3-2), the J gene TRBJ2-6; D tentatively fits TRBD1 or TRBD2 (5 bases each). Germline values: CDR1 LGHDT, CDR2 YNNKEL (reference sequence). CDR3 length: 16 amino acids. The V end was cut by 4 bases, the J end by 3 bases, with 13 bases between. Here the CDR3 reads CASSRQGVGGANVLTF. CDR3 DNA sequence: TGTGCCAGCAGCCGGCAGGGAGTAGGTGGGGCCAACGTCCTGACTTTC.

CDR3 loop: CASSEIQGLGPQHF. DNA for the CDR3: TGTGCCAGCAGTGAAATACAAGGTCTAGGGCCCCAGCATTTT. The chain has TRBV2 and TRBJ1-5; D gene uncertain. CDR1 SNHLY and CDR2 FYNNEI come from the germline V gene. Between the trimmed V and J ends, which lost 2 bases and 9 bases, there was a span of 14 bases. The CDR3 has 14 amino acids.

The CDR3 loop is CASSFGSNTEAFF. In DNA, the CDR3 is TGTGCCAGCAGCTTCGGGTCGAACACTGAAGCTTTCTTT. The J gene is TRBJ1-1, the V gene TRBV7-3; D not resolved. CDR3 length: 13 residues. V lost 3 bases and J 1 base, leaving 6 bases between the germline ends. Germline assignment: CDR1 SGHTA and CDR2 FQGTGA.

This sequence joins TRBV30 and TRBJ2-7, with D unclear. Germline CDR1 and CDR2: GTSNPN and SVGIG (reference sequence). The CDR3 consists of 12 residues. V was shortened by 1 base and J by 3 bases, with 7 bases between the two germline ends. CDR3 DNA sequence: TGTGCCTGGAGTGAGACAAGCTACGAGCAGTACTTC. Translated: CAWSETSYEQYF. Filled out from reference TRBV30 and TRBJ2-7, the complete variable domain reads SQTIHQWPATLVQPVGSPLSLECTVEGTSNPNLYWYRQAAGRGLQLLFYSVGIGQISSEVPQNLSASRPQDRQFILSSKKLLLSDSGFYLCAWSETSYEQYFGPGTRLTVT.

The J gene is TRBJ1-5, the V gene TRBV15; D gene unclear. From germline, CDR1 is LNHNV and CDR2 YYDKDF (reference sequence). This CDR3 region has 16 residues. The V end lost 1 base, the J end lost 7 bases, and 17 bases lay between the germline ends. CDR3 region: CATSRGGMAKGQPQHF. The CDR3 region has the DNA TGTGCCACCAGCAGAGGTGGGATGGCAAAAGGACAGCCCCAGCATTTT.

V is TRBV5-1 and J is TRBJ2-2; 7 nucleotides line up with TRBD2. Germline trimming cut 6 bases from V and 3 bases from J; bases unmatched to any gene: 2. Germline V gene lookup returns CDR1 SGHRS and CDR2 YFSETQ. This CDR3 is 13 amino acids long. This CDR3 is CASNRGDTGELFF. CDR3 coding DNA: TGCGCCAGCAACCGGGGGGACACCGGGGAGCTGTTTTTT.

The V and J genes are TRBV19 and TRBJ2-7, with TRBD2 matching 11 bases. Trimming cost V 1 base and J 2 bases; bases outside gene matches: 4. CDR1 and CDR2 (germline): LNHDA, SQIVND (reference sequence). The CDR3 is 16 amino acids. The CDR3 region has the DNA TGTGCCAGTAGTATAGTTACTAGCGGGAGCACCTACGAGCAGTACTTC. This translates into CASSIVTSGSTYEQYF.

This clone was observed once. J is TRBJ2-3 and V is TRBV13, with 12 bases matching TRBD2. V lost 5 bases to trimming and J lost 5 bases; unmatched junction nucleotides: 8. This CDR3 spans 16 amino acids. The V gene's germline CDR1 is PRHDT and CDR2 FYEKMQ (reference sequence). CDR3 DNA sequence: TGTGCCAGCAGCCGACTAGCGGGAGAAGGTGGAGATACGCAGTATTTT. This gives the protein CASSRLAGEGGDTQYF.

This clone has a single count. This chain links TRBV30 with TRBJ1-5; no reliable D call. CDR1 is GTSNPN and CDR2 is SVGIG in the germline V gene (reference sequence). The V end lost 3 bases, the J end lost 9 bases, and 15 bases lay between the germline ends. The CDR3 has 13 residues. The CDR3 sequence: CAWSPPLGMPQHF. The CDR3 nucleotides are TGTGCCTGGAGCCCACCGCTGGGGATGCCCCAGCATTTT.

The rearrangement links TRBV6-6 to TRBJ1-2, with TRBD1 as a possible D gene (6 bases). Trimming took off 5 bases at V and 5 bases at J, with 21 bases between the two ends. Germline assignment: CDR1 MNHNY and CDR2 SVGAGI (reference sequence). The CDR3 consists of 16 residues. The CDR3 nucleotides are TGTGCCAGCAGTCGAGCTGGGGACACTGCTCGTTATGGCTACACCTTC. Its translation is CASSRAGDTARYGYTF.

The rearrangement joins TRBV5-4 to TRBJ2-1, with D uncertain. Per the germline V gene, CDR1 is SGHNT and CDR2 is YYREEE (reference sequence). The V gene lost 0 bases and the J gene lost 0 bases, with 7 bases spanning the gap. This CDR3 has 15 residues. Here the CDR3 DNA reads TGTGCCAGCAGCTTGGATTCTGTCTCCTACAATGAGCAGTTCTTC. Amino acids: CASSLDSVSYNEQFF.

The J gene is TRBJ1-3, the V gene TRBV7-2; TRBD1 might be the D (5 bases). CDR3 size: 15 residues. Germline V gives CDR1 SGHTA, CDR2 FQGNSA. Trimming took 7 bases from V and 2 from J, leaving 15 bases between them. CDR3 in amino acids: CASNFRAGTGNTIYF. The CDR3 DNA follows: TGTGCCAGCAATTTCCGAGCAGGGACTGGAAACACCATATATTTT.

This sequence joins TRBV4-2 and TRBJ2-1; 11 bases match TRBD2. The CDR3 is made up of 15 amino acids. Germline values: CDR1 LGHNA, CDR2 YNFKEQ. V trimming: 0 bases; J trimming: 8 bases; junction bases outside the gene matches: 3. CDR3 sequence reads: CASSQEASGRYEQFF. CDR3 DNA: TGTGCCAGCAGCCAAGAGGCTAGCGGGAGGTATGAGCAGTTCTTC.

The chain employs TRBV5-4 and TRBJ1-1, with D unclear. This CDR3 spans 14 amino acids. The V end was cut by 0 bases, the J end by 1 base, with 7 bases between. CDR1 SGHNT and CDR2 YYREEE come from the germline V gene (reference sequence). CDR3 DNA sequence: TGTGCCAGCAGCTTGGGTCGACAGAACACTGAAGCTTTCTTT. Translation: CASSLGRQNTEAFF.

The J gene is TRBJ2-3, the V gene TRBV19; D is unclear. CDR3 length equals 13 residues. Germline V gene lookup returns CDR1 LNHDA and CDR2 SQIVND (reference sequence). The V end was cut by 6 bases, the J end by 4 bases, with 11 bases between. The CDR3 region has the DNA TGTGCCAGTAGCGGAACCTGGGCAGATACGCAGTATTTT. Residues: CASSGTWADTQYF.

The CDR3: CASSSDGSTGELFF. Written as DNA, the CDR3 is TGTGCCAGCAGTTCGGACGGATCCACCGGGGAGCTGTTTTTT. The rearrangement joins TRBV6-6 to TRBJ2-2; no clear D. The CDR3 sequence is 14 residues long. The germline gives CDR1 MNHNY, CDR2 SVGAGI (reference sequence). Between the trimmed V and J ends, which lost 4 bases and 4 bases, there was a span of 10 bases.

The CDR3 region has the DNA TGTGCCAGCAGCCAATGGGAGGGAGAAAGTGAAAAACTGTTTTTT. Its translation: CASSQWEGESEKLFF. The genes are TRBV4-2 and TRBJ1-4; D uncertain. CDR1 is LGHNA and CDR2 is YNFKEQ in the germline V gene. The germline V and J ends were trimmed by 2 bases and 7 bases, with 14 bases remaining between them. The CDR3 length is 15 residues.

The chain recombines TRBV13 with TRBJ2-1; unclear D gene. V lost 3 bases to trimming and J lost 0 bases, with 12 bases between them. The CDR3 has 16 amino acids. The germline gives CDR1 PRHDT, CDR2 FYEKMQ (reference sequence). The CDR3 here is CASSLHSLSSYNEQFF. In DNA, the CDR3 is TGTGCCAGCAGCTTGCACAGCTTGAGCTCCTACAATGAGCAGTTCTTC.

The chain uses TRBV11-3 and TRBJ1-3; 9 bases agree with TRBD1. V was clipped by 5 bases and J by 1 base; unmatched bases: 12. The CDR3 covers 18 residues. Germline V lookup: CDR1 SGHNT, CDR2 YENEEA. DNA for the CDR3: TGTGCCAGCAGCATCCGGGACAGGGTCTTTTCGTCTGGAAACACCATATATTTT. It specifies CASSIRDRVFSSGNTIYF.

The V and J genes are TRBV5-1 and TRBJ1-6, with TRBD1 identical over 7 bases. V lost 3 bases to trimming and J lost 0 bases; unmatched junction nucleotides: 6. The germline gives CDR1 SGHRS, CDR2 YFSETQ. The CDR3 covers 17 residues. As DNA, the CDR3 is TGCGCCAGCAGCTCACCACAGGGGAGCTCCTATAATTCACCCCTCCACTTT. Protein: CASSSPQGSSYNSPLHF.

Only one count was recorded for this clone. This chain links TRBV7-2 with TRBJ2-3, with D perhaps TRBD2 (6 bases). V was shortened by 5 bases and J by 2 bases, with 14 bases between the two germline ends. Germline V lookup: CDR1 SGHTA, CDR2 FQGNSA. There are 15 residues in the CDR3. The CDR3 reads CASSPSDWYTDTQYF. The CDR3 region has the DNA TGTGCCAGCAGCCCTAGCGACTGGTACACAGATACGCAGTATTTT.

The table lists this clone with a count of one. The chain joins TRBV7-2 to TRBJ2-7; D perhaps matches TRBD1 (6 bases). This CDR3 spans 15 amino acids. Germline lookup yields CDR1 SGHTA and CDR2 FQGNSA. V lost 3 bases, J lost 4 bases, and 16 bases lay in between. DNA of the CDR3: TGTGCCAGCAGCTTTACAGGGCCCCAACCTTACGAGCAGTACTTC. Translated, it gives CASSFTGPQPYEQYF.

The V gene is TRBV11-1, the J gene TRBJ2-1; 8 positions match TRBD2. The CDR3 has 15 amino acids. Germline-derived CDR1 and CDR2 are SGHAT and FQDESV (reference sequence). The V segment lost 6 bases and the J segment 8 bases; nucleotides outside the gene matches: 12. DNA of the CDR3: TGTGCCAGCAGTCGGGGGGGGCCCGGTGCCCATGAGCAGTTCTTC. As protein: CASSRGGPGAHEQFF.

The CDR3 DNA reads as TGTGCCAGCACCGAGACCAGGAACTATGGCTACACCTTC. This translates into CASTETRNYGYTF. This chain links TRBV2 with TRBJ1-2; D uncertain. CDR1 is SNHLY and CDR2 is FYNNEI in the germline V gene. The CDR3 is 13 amino acids. Trimming removed 7 bases from V and 2 bases from J, with 11 bases in between.